The rows below give T cell receptor beta chains drawn from one sample of a study of cytomegalovirus exposure and HLA in healthy donors. Repertoires were generated with immunoSEQ multiplex PCR, while TCRdb's copy carries only in-frame clones and drops some. The sample records roughly 120,000 clones, 85% to 95% being singletons. The sample taken for sequencing was PBMCs. These receptors came from a woman younger than 30 in good health and CMV-seronegative. Each CDR3 is given with its conserved first and last residue. The D gene is left open where the match is weak. Only some rows state a clone size, as once, few, many or a class for expanded clones.

j_gene	v_gene	abundance	d_gene	len	CDR3aa	CDR3nt
TRBJ2-7	TRBV6-4	.	TRBD1	24	CASSDRARTGFFVETDQERWEQYF	TGTGCCAGCAGTGACCGGGCTCGGACAGGTTTTTTCGTAGAGACTGATCAAGAGAGGTGGGAGCAGTACTTC
TRBJ1-5	TRBV9	.	.	17	CASSVAGQSPINQPQHF	TGTGCCAGCAGCGTAGCAGGACAGTCCCCTATCAATCAGCCCCAGCATTTT
TRBJ2-5	TRBV7-6	.	TRBD2	16	CASSYRLAGGQETQYF	TGTGCCAGCAGCTACCGACTAGCGGGGGGCCAAGAGACCCAGTACTTC
TRBJ1-4	TRBV5-6	.	TRBD1	16	CASSLVAGGDNEKLFF	TGTGCCAGCAGCTTGGTGGCAGGGGGTGATAATGAAAAACTGTTTTTT
TRBJ2-5	TRBV5-1	.	TRBD1	14	CASSIRQGRETQYF	TGCGCCAGCAGCATCCGACAGGGGCGCGAGACCCAGTACTTC
TRBJ1-1	TRBV4-1	.	TRBD1	16	CASSPRRGRGNTEAFF	TGCGCCAGCAGCCCCCGGAGGGGGCGCGGGAACACTGAAGCTTTCTTT
TRBJ2-6	TRBV7-3	.	.	13	CASSSTGANVLTF	TGTGCCAGCAGTTCCACTGGGGCCAACGTCCTGACTTTC
TRBJ1-1	TRBV12-5	once	TRBD1	15	CASGLSRTGNTEAFF	TGTGCTAGTGGTTTGAGCCGGACAGGGAACACTGAAGCTTTCTTT
TRBJ2-5	TRBV27	.	TRBD2	15	CASSWTSSPGGTQYF	TGTGCCAGCAGTTGGACTAGCTCTCCGGGGGGGACCCAGTACTTC
TRBJ2-5	TRBV30	.	TRBD2	17	CACLPGVAGLWSETQYF	TGTGCCTGCCTACCTGGGGTAGCGGGGTTATGGAGTGAGACCCAGTACTTC
TRBJ2-1	TRBV11-2	.	.	13	CASSLAGVDEQFF	TGTGCCAGCAGCTTAGCGGGAGTGGATGAGCAGTTCTTC
TRBJ2-5	TRBV7-3	once	.	12	CASSQDGETQYF	TGTGCCAGCAGTCAAGACGGGGAGACCCAGTACTTC
TRBJ1-1	TRBV4-1	once	.	15	CASTPGPSKNTEAFF	TGCGCCAGCACCCCAGGGCCTTCTAAGAACACTGAAGCTTTCTTT
TRBJ2-3	TRBV18	.	.	14	CASSPNLKTDTQYF	TGTGCCAGCTCACCAAACTTGAAGACAGATACGCAGTATTTT
TRBJ2-1	TRBV11-1	.	TRBD2	16	CASSLGGLAGVGEQFF	TGTGCCAGCAGCTTAGGGGGACTAGCGGGAGTTGGTGAGCAGTTCTTC
TRBJ2-1	TRBV2	.	.	16	CASTTPARGENNEQFF	TGTGCCAGCACCACCCCCGCCCGCGGGGAGAACAATGAGCAGTTCTTC
TRBJ2-7	TRBV4-1	.	TRBD2	17	CASSLLGLAGELREQYF	TGCGCCAGCAGCCTTTTGGGACTAGCGGGAGAGTTGCGCGAGCAGTACTTC
TRBJ2-1	TRBV6-1	.	TRBD2	15	CASTLAGGLYNEQFF	TGTGCCAGCACCCTAGCGGGGGGGTTGTACAATGAGCAGTTCTTC
TRBJ2-5	TRBV28	.	.	14	CASSPLDYQETQYF	TGTGCCAGCAGTCCACTGGACTACCAAGAGACCCAGTACTTC
TRBJ2-2	TRBV9	.	.	13	CASSPGSPGELFF	TGTGCCAGCAGCCCCGGGTCACCCGGGGAGCTGTTTTTT
TRBJ2-1	TRBV4-1	.	TRBD2	16	CASSQEASGVDNEQFF	TGCGCCAGCAGCCAAGAGGCCAGCGGGGTAGACAATGAGCAGTTCTTC
TRBJ2-5	TRBV27	once	.	15	CASSRTRGSRETQYF	TGTGCCAGCAGTCGCACAAGGGGATCTAGGGAGACCCAGTACTTC
TRBJ2-1	TRBV30	.	.	13	CAQTRDNLNEQFF	TGTGCCCAAACCCGGGACAACCTCAATGAGCAGTTCTTC
TRBJ1-2	TRBV30	.	TRBD1	13	CAYRQGLNYGYTF	TGTGCCTACCGACAGGGACTGAACTATGGCTACACCTTC
TRBJ2-7	TRBV7-9	.	TRBD2	15	CASSRTRGGHYEQYF	TGTGCCAGCAGCCGTACACGGGGGGGCCACTACGAGCAGTACTTC
TRBJ2-7	TRBV7-2	.	.	16	CASSLQSSGFSYEQYF	TGTGCCAGCAGCCTTCAGAGTAGCGGATTCTCCTACGAGCAGTACTTC
TRBJ1-5	TRBV27	.	.	15	CASRRQADFYQPQHF	TGTGCCAGCAGGCGACAGGCCGACTTTTACCAGCCCCAGCATTTT
TRBJ1-2	TRBV28	.	.	11	CVAETNYGYTF	TGTGTGGCTGAAACAAACTATGGCTACACCTTC
TRBJ2-2	TRBV7-3	.	.	13	CASSLAGTGELFF	TGTGCCAGCAGCTTAGCGGGCACCGGGGAGCTGTTTTTT
TRBJ2-5	TRBV7-2	.	TRBD1	18	CASSLEGFGTGIQETQYF	TGTGCCAGCAGCTTAGAGGGGTTTGGGACAGGAATCCAAGAGACCCAGTACTTC
TRBJ2-1	TRBV7-2	.	TRBD2	15	CASMPWEGRDNEQFF	TGTGCCAGCATGCCATGGGAGGGCCGGGACAATGAGCAGTTCTTC
TRBJ1-1	TRBV15	.	.	15	CATSRQTRVDTEAFF	TGTGCCACCAGCAGACAAACCAGGGTTGACACTGAAGCTTTCTTT
TRBJ1-5	TRBV28	.	TRBD1	15	CASSSRDREGQPQHF	TGTGCCAGCAGTTCTCGGGACAGGGAGGGTCAGCCCCAGCATTTT
TRBJ2-5	TRBV4-2	.	.	19	CASSQVNPATGIGQETQYF	TGTGCCAGCAGCCAAGTTAACCCCGCTACAGGGATAGGGCAAGAGACCCAGTACTTC
TRBJ2-7	TRBV2	few	TRBD1	15	CASRHRTGGTYEQYF	TGTGCCAGCAGGCATAGGACAGGGGGGACCTACGAGCAGTACTTC
TRBJ2-7	TRBV5-1	once	.	14	CASSLAQGFSEQYF	TGCGCCAGCAGCTTGGCGCAGGGGTTCTCCGAGCAGTACTTC
TRBJ1-3	TRBV7-9	.	.	14	CASSSTGSGNTIYF	TGTGCCAGCAGCTCGACAGGCTCTGGAAACACCATATATTTT
TRBJ1-2	TRBV7-6	once	.	15	CASSPNPTVNYGYTF	TGTGCCAGCAGCCCGAACCCTACAGTTAACTATGGCTACACCTTC